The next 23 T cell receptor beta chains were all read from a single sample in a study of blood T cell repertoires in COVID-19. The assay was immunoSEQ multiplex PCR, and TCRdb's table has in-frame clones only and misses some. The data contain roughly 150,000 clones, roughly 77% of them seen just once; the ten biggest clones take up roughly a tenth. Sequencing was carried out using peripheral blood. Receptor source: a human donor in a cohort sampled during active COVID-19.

CDR3 region: CASSVVTGAGTGELFF. For the CDR3, the DNA is TGTGCCAGCAGCGTAGTAACGGGAGCGGGGACCGGGGAGCTGTTTTTT. The V call is TRBV9, the J call TRBJ2-2; 7 bases match TRBD2. The V gene's germline CDR1 is SGDLS and CDR2 YYNGEE. V lost 0 bases and J lost 5; bases outside the gene matches: 7. The CDR3 spans 16 residues.

The CDR3 here is CASSLIAGGRRNEQFF. The CDR3 bases are TGTGCCAGCAGTTTGATAGCGGGGGGCCGGAGAAATGAGCAGTTCTTC. J is TRBJ2-1 and V is TRBV28; 10 bases fit TRBD2. The CDR3 totals 16 residues. Germline CDR1 MDHEN, CDR2 SYDVKM. After removal of 3 bases from V and 7 bases from J, the junction contained 9 bases not matched to a gene.

The DNA of the CDR3 is TGTGCCAGCTCAACTCTAGCGGGGGGCTCGAACACCGGGGAGCTGTTTTTT. This codes for CASSTLAGGSNTGELFF. The chain recombines TRBV18 with TRBJ2-2; the match to TRBD2 covers 11 bases. Looked up from germline, CDR1 is KGHSH and CDR2 is LQKENI. This CDR3 has 17 residues. V was clipped by 5 bases and J by 0 bases; unmatched bases: 5.

CDR3 DNA: TGTGCCAGCAGTGAGTCCGGACTGAACACCGGGGAGCTGTTTTTT. Translation gives CASSESGLNTGELFF. V is TRBV2 and J is TRBJ2-2; tentatively, D is TRBD2 (5 bases). V lost 3 bases to trimming and J lost 1 base, with 9 bases between them. The CDR3 sequence is 15 residues long. Germline assignment: CDR1 SNHLY and CDR2 FYNNEI.

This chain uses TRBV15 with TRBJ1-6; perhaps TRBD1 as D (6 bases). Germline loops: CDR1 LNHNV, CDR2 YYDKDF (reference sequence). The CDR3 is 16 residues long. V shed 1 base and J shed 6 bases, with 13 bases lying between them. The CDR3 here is CATSRGVVGANSPLHF. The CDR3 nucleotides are TGTGCCACCAGCAGAGGAGTGGTGGGGGCTAATTCACCCCTCCACTTT.

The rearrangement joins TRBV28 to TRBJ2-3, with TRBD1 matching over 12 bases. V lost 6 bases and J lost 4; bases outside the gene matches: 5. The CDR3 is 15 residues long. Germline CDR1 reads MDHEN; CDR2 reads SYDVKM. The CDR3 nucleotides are TGTGCCAGCAGAATCGGGACAGGGGGCGCAGATACGCAGTATTTT. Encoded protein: CASRIGTGGADTQYF.

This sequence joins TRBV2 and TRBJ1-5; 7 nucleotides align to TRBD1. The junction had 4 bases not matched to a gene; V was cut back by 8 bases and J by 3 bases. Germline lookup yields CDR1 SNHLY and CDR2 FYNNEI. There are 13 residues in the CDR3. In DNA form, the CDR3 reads TGTGCCAGCCAGACAGGGAACAATCAGCCCCAGCATTTT. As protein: CASQTGNNQPQHF.

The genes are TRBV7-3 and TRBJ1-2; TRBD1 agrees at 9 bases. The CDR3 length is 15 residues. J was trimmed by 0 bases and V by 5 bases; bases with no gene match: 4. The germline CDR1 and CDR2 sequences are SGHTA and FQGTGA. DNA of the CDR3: TGTGCCAGCAGCCGGGACAGGGACACTAACTATGGCTACACCTTC. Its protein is CASSRDRDTNYGYTF.

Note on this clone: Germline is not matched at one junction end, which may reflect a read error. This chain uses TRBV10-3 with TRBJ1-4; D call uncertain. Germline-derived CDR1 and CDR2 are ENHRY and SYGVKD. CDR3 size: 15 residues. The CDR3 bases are TGTGCCAGCAGTGCCGCGGGGAGGGATTATGAAAAACTGTTTTTT. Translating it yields CASSAAGRDYEKLFF.

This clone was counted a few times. The DNA for the CDR3 is TGTGCCAGCAGTTTACTAGGGGCTGGAAACACCATATATTTT. This translates into CASSLLGAGNTIYF. The chain links TRBV28 to TRBJ1-3; tentatively, D is TRBD1 (5 bases). CDR1 is MDHEN and CDR2 is SYDVKM in the germline V gene. There are 14 residues in the CDR3. Trimming removed 2 bases at V and 2 bases at J, with 7 bases between.

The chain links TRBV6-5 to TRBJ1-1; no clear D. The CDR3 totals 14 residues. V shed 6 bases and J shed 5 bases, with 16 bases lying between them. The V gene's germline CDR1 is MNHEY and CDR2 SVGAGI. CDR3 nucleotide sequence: TGTGCCAGCAGAACACATCGACGGGGAACTGAAGCTTTCTTT. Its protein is CASRTHRRGTEAFF.

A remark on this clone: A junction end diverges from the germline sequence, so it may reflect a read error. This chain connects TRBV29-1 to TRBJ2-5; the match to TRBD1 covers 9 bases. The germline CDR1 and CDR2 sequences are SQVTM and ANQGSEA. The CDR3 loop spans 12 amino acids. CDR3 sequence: CSVQDRGETQYF. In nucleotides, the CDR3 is TGCAGCGTTCAAGACAGGGGGGAGACCCAGTACTTC.

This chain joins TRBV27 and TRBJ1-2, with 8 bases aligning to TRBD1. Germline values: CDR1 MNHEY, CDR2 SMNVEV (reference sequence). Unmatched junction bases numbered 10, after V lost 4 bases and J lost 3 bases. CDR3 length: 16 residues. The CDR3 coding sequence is TGTGCCAGCAGTTCAGGGGGCGCGAGGGTCTACTATGGCTACACCTTC. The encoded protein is CASSSGGARVYYGYTF.

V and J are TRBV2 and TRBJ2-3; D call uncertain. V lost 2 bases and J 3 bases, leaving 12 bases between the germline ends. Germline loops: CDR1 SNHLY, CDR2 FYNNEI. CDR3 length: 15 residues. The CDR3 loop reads CASSESALPTDTQYF. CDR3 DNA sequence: TGTGCCAGCAGTGAAAGCGCCCTCCCGACAGATACGCAGTATTTT.

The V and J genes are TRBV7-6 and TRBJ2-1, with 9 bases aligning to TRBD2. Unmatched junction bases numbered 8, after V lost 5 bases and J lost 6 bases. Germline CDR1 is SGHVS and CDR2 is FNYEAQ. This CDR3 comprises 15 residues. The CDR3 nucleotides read TGTGCCAGCAGCCCTAGCGGGATTGGTGTCAATGAGCAGTTCTTC. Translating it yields CASSPSGIGVNEQFF.

The CDR3 DNA is TGTGCCACCAGCAGAGATCGTGTTACGGGTAACGAAAAACTGTTTTTT. Its translation: CATSRDRVTGNEKLFF. The chain carries TRBV15 and TRBJ1-4; D call uncertain. The CDR3 sequence is 16 residues long. The germline V and J ends were trimmed by 0 bases and 8 bases, with 16 bases remaining between them. Germline-derived CDR1 and CDR2 are LNHNV and YYDKDF (reference sequence).

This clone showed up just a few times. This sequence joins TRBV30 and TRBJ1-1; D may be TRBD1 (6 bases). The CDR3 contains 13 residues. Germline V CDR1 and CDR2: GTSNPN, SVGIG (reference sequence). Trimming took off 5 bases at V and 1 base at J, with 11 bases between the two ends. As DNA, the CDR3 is TGTGCCTGGGTGGGACATTCGAACACTGAAGCTTTCTTT. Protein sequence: CAWVGHSNTEAFF.

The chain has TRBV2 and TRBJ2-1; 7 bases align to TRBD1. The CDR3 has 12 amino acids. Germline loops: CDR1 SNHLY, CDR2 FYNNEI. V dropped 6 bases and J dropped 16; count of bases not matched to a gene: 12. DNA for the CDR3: TGTGCCAGCAGGGACGACCGGACAGGCAACTTCTTC. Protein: CASRDDRTGNFF.

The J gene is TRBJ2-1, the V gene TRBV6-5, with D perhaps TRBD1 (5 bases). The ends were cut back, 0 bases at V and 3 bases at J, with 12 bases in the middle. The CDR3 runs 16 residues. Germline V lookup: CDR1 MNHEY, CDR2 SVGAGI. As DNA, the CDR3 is TGTGCCAGCAGTTACTCGAAGGGGCAACTCTACAATGAGCAGTTCTTC. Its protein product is CASSYSKGQLYNEQFF.

CDR3 sequence (DNA): TGCGCCAGCAGCCAAGCTACCCGGGACATCGACACCGGGGAGCTGTTTTTT. Translating gives CASSQATRDIDTGELFF. The V call is TRBV4-3, the J call TRBJ2-2; TRBD1 is a possible D gene (6 bases). The CDR3 totals 17 residues. V was shortened by 1 base and J by 3 bases, with 15 bases between the two germline ends. The germline gives CDR1 LGHNA, CDR2 YSLEER.

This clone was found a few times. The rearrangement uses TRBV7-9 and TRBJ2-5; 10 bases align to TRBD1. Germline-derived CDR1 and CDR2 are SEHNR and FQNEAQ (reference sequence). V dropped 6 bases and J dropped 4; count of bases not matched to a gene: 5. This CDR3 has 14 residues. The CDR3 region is CASRYDRGRETQYF. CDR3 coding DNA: TGTGCCAGCAGATACGACAGGGGGCGAGAGACCCAGTACTTC.

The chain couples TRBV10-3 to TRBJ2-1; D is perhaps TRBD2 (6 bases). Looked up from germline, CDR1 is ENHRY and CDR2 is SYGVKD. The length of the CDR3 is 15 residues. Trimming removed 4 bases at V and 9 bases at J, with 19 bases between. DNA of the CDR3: TGTGCCATCAGTGGTGTAACGGGGGTTACAAGTGAGCAGTTCTTC. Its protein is CAISGVTGVTSEQFF.

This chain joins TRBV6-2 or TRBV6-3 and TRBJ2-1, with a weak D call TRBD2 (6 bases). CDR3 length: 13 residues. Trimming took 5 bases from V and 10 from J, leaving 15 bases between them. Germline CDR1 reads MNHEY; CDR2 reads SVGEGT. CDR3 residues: CASSNPGVGEQFF. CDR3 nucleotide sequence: TGTGCCAGCAGTAACCCGGGAGTAGGGGAGCAGTTCTTC.